The 18 T cell receptor beta chains presented below share a single source sample, sequenced in a study of T-cell memory formation after mild COVID-19. TCRdb re-called the 5' RACE reads with MiXCR, one entry per CDR3 protein. The top ten hold 12% of the sample, which has a few hundred thousand distinct CDR3 sequences, roughly 21% seen once. The sequenced material came from PBMCs or a T cell subset sorted from them (not recorded which). These receptors came from an adult woman who had mild COVID-19 (a few samples of this study predate the infection). Cell type and time point are not known.

This clonotype was counted only a few times. Its ends do not fully match the called genes, so a read error is possible. This chain joins TRBV20-1 and TRBJ2-1; 11 bases are a match to TRBD2. The CDR3 covers 11 residues. The V gene's germline CDR1 is DFQATT and CDR2 SNEGSKA (reference sequence). The CDR3 is CSAPSLAGEIF. The CDR3 coding sequence is TGCAGTGCTCCCTCACTAGCGGGAGAAATCTTC.

This clonotype has a single count. The chain has TRBV5-1 and TRBJ1-4; the match to TRBD1 covers 10 bases. With V trimmed by 4 bases and J by 6 bases, 3 bases remained unmatched. CDR3 length: 14 amino acids. Per the germline V gene, CDR1 is SGHRS and CDR2 is YFSETQ. This CDR3 is CASSRQGADEKLFF. CDR3 nucleotide sequence: TGCGCCAGCAGCCGACAGGGGGCGGATGAAAAACTGTTTTTT.

This clonotype was seen a few times. The chain joins TRBV5-1 to TRBJ1-3, with TRBD1 matching 9 bases. CDR1 is SGHRS, CDR2 YFSETQ, per germline. V lost 4 bases to trimming and J lost 1 base; unmatched junction nucleotides: 12. This CDR3 region has 18 residues. CDR3 region: CASSHTGTGIVSGNTIYF. The CDR3, as DNA: TGCGCCAGCAGCCATACCGGGACAGGGATCGTGTCTGGAAACACCATATATTTT. Drawing the rest from reference TRBV5-1 and TRBJ1-3, the complete variable domain is KAGVTQTPRYLIKTRGQQVTLSCSPISGHRSVSWYQQTPGQGLQFLFEYFSETQRNKGNFPGRFSGRQFSNSRSEMNVSTLELGDSALYLCASSHTGTGIVSGNTIYFGEGSWLTVV.

The V call is TRBV12-3 or TRBV12-4, the J call TRBJ2-3, with 8 nucleotides matching TRBD1. V gave up 6 bases and J gave up 2 bases; unmatched junction bases: 4. CDR3 length: 14 residues. The chain's CDR3 is CASRGTGDTDTQYF. The CDR3 region has the DNA TGTGCCAGCAGGGGGACAGGAGACACAGATACGCAGTATTTT.

There are a few counts of this clonotype. The J gene is TRBJ2-3, the V gene TRBV7-2; TRBD2 matches 8 bases. The CDR3 has 17 amino acids. The junction had 12 bases not matched to a gene; V was cut back by 6 bases and J by 1 base. CDR1 and CDR2 (germline): SGHTA, FQGNSA. The CDR3 sequence: CASRSTGTSPRTDTQYF. The CDR3 coding sequence is TGTGCCAGCAGGTCCACCGGGACTAGTCCCCGCACAGATACGCAGTATTTT.

This chain joins TRBV29-1 and TRBJ1-1; a weak D match, TRBD1 (6 bases). The V end was cut by 5 bases, the J end by 8 bases, with 12 bases between. There are 11 residues in the CDR3. The V gene's germline CDR1 is SQVTM and CDR2 ANQGSEA. The DNA of the CDR3 is TGCAGCGTTACCTCCGGGACAGAAGCTTTCTTT. Translating gives CSVTSGTEAFF.

This clonotype appeared a few times. The chain couples TRBV10-2 to TRBJ2-5; D may be TRBD1 or TRBD2 (5 bases each). Germline CDR1 reads WSHSY; CDR2 reads SAAADI. This CDR3 region has 15 residues. Trimming left V 5 bases short and J 4 bases short, with 17 bases between. This CDR3 is CASSSNRRGGETQYF. The CDR3 coding sequence is TGCGCCAGCAGTAGCAACAGGAGAGGAGGAGAGACCCAGTACTTC.

In its sample, this clonotype was seen a few times. The DNA of the CDR3 is TGTGCCAGCAGACCTCAAATTGACGGGGGTTCACCCCTCCACTTT. This sequence encodes CASRPQIDGGSPLHF. The V gene is TRBV6-5, the J gene TRBJ1-6; maybe TRBD1 (5 bases). The germline V gene has CDR1 MNHEY and CDR2 SVGAGI. V lost 6 bases and J lost 9, with 18 bases in between. The CDR3 is 15 amino acids.

This chain joins TRBV4-2 and TRBJ2-1; 13 bases map to TRBD2. The CDR3 extends over 17 amino acids. The germline gives CDR1 LGHNA, CDR2 YNFKEQ. With 4 bases clipped from V and 9 bases from J, the junction kept 12 bases outside the gene matches. The CDR3 DNA reads TGTGCCAGCAGCCGCCGAGGTACTAGCGGGGGGGCCGGTGAGCAGTTCTTC. The encoded protein is CASSRRGTSGGAGEQFF.

The V and J genes are TRBV30 and TRBJ2-6, with D perhaps TRBD2 (6 bases). CDR1 GTSNPN and CDR2 SVGIG come from the germline V gene (reference sequence). The CDR3 is 16 residues long. V shed 3 bases and J shed 0 bases, with 12 bases lying between them. The DNA for the CDR3 is TGTGCCTGGAGGACAATGCGGGGCTCTGGGGCCAACGTCCTGACTTTC. It yields the protein CAWRTMRGSGANVLTF. Based on the CDR3 plus reference TRBV30 and TRBJ2-6, the full variable domain is SQTIHQWPATLVQPVGSPLSLECTVEGTSNPNLYWYRQAAGRGLQLLFYSVGIGQISSEVPQNLSASRPQDRQFILSSKKLLLSDSGFYLCAWRTMRGSGANVLTFGAGSRLTVL.

In this sample, this clonotype turned up a few times. Here the CDR3 reads CASTPGRLAEYQETQYF. The CDR3 nucleotides read TGTGCCAGCACCCCCGGTCGGCTAGCGGAGTACCAAGAGACCCAGTACTTC. The chain recombines TRBV12-3 or TRBV12-4 with TRBJ2-5; 7 positions match TRBD2. The trim removed 7 bases at V and 0 bases at J, leaving 14 bases unmatched. CDR3 length equals 17 residues.

V is TRBV4-3 and J is TRBJ2-2; 14 bases fit TRBD2. CDR1 LGHNA and CDR2 YSLEER come from the germline V gene. Losses at the gene ends were 1 base for V and 7 bases for J; bases not matched to a gene: 11. The CDR3 is 19 residues long. The DNA of the CDR3 is TGCGCCAGCAGCCAAGGCGGACTAGCGGGAGGTCCTGGTAGCGGGGAGCTGTTTTTT. Translating gives CASSQGGLAGGPGSGELFF.

The table lists this clonotype with a few counts. The V call is TRBV10-3, the J call TRBJ2-5; D unclear. This CDR3 comprises 13 residues. The V end was cut by 0 bases, the J end by 5 bases, with 7 bases between. Germline-derived CDR1 and CDR2 are ENHRY and SYGVKD. CDR3 in DNA: TGTGCCATCAGTGAGTCGAAAGTGGAGACCCAGTACTTC. Translated: CAISESKVETQYF.

J is TRBJ1-1 and V is TRBV7-9, with D unresolved. Looked up from germline, CDR1 is SEHNR and CDR2 is FQNEAQ (reference sequence). The CDR3 spans 16 residues. Deletions cut 0 bases from V and 2 bases from J, with 13 bases between. The CDR3 DNA reads as TGTGCCAGCAGCTTAGCGCTTGGGCCGGACAACACTGAAGCTTTCTTT. Its protein is CASSLALGPDNTEAFF.

The rearrangement joins TRBV27 to TRBJ2-1, with TRBD2 identical over 9 bases. J was trimmed by 4 bases and V by 4 bases; bases with no gene match: 8. This CDR3 has 16 residues. CDR1 and CDR2 from the germline V gene are MNHEY and SMNVEV (reference sequence). The CDR3: CASSYQTSGEYNEQFF. CDR3 coding DNA: TGTGCCAGCAGTTACCAGACTAGCGGAGAGTACAATGAGCAGTTCTTC.

V is TRBV12-3 or TRBV12-4 and J is TRBJ2-1; 13 bases are a match to TRBD2. The junction had 6 bases not matched to a gene; V was cut back by 4 bases and J by 6 bases. The CDR3 runs 16 residues. In DNA form, the CDR3 reads TGTGCCAGCAGTTCGCCCGGACTAGCGGGGGTCAATGAGCAGTTCTTC. Translating gives CASSSPGLAGVNEQFF.

CDR3 protein: CASSIGQSGANVLTF. CDR3 DNA sequence: TGTGCCAGCAGCATCGGACAATCTGGGGCCAACGTCCTGACTTTC. The rearrangement uses TRBV7-9 and TRBJ2-6, with a tentative D call TRBD1 (5 bases). Germline lookup yields CDR1 SEHNR and CDR2 FQNEAQ (reference sequence). Deletions cut 5 bases from V and 1 base from J, with 9 bases between. This CDR3 contains 15 residues.

The chain links TRBV6-5 to TRBJ1-1; D possibly corresponds to TRBD1 (6 bases). There are 14 residues in the CDR3. Germline CDR1 MNHEY, CDR2 SVGAGI. V lost 5 bases, J lost 5 bases, and 15 bases lay in between. The CDR3 sequence is CASSEQGRGTEAFF. In DNA, the CDR3 is TGTGCCAGCAGTGAACAGGGAAGAGGTACTGAAGCTTTCTTT.